One sample yielded the 5 T cell receptor beta chains listed below, sequenced in a study of PD-1 blockade in classical Hodgkin lymphoma. Profiling relied on immunoSEQ multiplex PCR, and the TCRdb table lists in-frame clones only, not all of them. The profile shows roughly 26,000 clones, about nine tenths of them singletons. Patients all relapsed after autologous stem cell transplantation, and there was variation in brentuximab vedotin exposure. The sequencing here drew on peripheral blood mononuclear cells (PBMCs), taken at baseline. Receptors were obtained from a human donor with classical Hodgkin lymphoma.

The chain uses TRBV5-1 and TRBJ2-1; TRBD2 matches at 8 bases. Trimming at V came to 0 bases and at J to 6 bases, leaving 8 bases not matched to a gene. The CDR3 runs 16 residues. Germline V gene sequence: CDR1 SGHRS, CDR2 YFSETQ. DNA of the CDR3: TGCGCCAGCAGCTTGGCCGTAGGGACTAGTCCCAATGAGCAGTTCTTC. Translation: CASSLAVGTSPNEQFF.

V usage is TRBV5-1 and J usage is TRBJ2-1, with TRBD1 as a possible D gene (7 bases). Germline assignment: CDR1 SGHRS and CDR2 YFSETQ. The CDR3 loop spans 12 amino acids. V was cut by 3 bases and J by 11 bases, with 12 bases left in between. CDR3 DNA sequence: TGCGCCAGCAGCTCAGGGGGGAGTCAGCAGTTCTTC. It is translated as CASSSGGSQQFF.

This chain joins TRBV5-1 and TRBJ2-5, with 10 bases fitting TRBD2. The germline gives CDR1 SGHRS, CDR2 YFSETQ. The V segment lost 0 bases and the J segment 3 bases; nucleotides outside the gene matches: 2. The CDR3 covers 15 residues. CDR3 nucleotides: TGCGCCAGCAGCTTGGCCGGGACTAGCGAAGAGACCCAGTACTTC. Translating it yields CASSLAGTSEETQYF.

This chain uses TRBV7-3 with TRBJ2-1; perhaps TRBD2 as D (5 bases). Germline V gene sequence: CDR1 SGHTA, CDR2 FQGTGA. With 5 bases removed from V and 5 bases from J, the gap between germline ends came to 16 bases. The CDR3 runs to 15 residues. CDR3 bases: TGTGCCAGCAGCGTTTCGGGGTACCCAAACAATGAGCAGTTCTTC. As protein: CASSVSGYPNNEQFF.

This sequence joins TRBV27 and TRBJ1-1; D ambiguous. The CDR3 sequence is 14 residues long. The V gene's germline CDR1 is MNHEY and CDR2 SMNVEV (reference sequence). V was shortened by 6 bases and J by 1 base, with 12 bases between the two germline ends. CDR3 in DNA: TGTGCCAGCAGGTCTTGGCGAGAGAACACTGAAGCTTTCTTT. As protein: CASRSWRENTEAFF.